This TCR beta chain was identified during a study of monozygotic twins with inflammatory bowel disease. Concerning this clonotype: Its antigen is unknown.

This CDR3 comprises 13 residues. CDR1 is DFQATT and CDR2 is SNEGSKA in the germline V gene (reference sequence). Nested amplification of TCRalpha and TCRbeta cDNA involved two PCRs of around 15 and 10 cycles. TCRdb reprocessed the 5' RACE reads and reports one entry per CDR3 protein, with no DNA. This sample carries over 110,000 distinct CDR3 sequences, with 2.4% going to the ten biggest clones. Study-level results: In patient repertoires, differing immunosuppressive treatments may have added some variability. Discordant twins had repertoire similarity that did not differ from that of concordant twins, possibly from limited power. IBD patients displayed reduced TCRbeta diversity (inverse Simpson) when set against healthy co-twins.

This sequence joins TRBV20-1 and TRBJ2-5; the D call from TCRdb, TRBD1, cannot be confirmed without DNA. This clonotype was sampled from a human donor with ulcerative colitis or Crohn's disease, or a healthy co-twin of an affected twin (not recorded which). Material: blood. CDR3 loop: CSAYKDREESQYF.